Here is one T cell receptor (beta chain) with its context. The antigen it binds to is not known. The sample holds no much larger clone one base away, and base qualities are not on file. The CDR3 measures 14 amino acids from cysteine to phenylalanine. Just the 42-base CDR3 DNA is kept, in frame starting at base 1. Reading the germline V gene gives CDR1 MGHRA and CDR2 YSYEKL. V loses 4 bases, J loses 3 bases, and the germline ends lie 10 bases apart. The data belong to a study of blood T cell repertoires in COVID-19 (TCRdb year 2020). General notes on the study: Collaborator samples came from the United States, Italy and Spain and covered acute and convalescent phases of COVID-19. The material from the prospective study consisted of cDNA or gDNA derived from T cells, B-cell-depleted T cells, or PBMCs. The dataset comprised deeply sampled blood TCRbeta repertoires from subjects exposed to, actively infected with, or recovered from COVID-19. The repertoires were released in a freely available public database intended as a resource for research on the immune response to SARS-CoV-2. Samples were obtained from the ongoing ImmuneRACE study (first 160 participants) and from roughly 1,300 subjects provided by 6 global collaborators. The sample metadata nearly always contained a de-identified subject ID, COVID-19 status, age in years and sex. Where available, HLA class I and class II types were taken from metadata supplied by the sample provider and were not determined by assay-based typing. The research as a whole found: How much clinical and demographic metadata was included differed by source and by participant, and the metadata was provided uncurated.

TCRbeta CDR3 regions were amplified from genomic DNA by means of the immunoSEQ Assay, a bias-controlled multiplex PCR. The study's own analysis went as follows. The number of nucleated cells in each sample was estimated from the amplification of reference gene primers within the assay. To quantify the absolute abundance of each unique TCRbeta CDR3 rearrangement, sequence reads were collapsed and filtered. For each sample, productive Simpson clonality was calculated as the square root of Simpson's diversity index across productive rearrangements. TCRdb holds this immuneACCESS table with in-frame rearrangements only. Some clones are missing; in checked studies, unresolved V genes explain under half, and the rest has no known cause. D and trimming were read from the DNA, whereas the V and J calls and clone size are those reported in that table. Here the sample has about 360,000 clones; 86% occur a single time. Roughly 6.6% of the sample is held by the ten biggest clonotypes.

One collaborating source in Seattle enrolled patients while the patients were actively infected and followed the patients over time throughout the course of disease. Each collaborating institution followed its own protocols to collect whole blood in K2EDTA tubes. For TCRbeta analysis, collaborators shipped samples in one of three forms: frozen whole blood, isolated PBMCs, or DNA extracted from either of those sample types. The receptor comes from a woman aged 55-75 years with COVID-19, enrolled during active disease. Sample: peripheral blood. The chain was built from TRBV4-1 and TRBJ1-5, with the D segment identity uncertain. CDR3 loop: CASSLGDSNQPQHF. The DNA sequence is as follows: TGCGCCAGCAGCCTCGGAGACTCCAATCAGCCCCAGCATTTT.